There are a few counts of the clone carrying this T cell receptor beta chain. What it binds is unknown. Each CDR3 protein gets one entry after TCRdb re-called the RACE reads with MiXCR. The table records about 260,000 distinct CDR3 sequences, about 9.4% of them present only once. Time point described: pre-sensitization, week 0. The treatment here: therapeutic diphenylcyclopropenone sensitization with weekly scalp DPC. Each donor was an alopecia patient between 18 and 70 years of age who qualified for DPC. The data stem from a study of human T cells and chemical hapten exposure. In the study overall: The patient population, which was mostly female, had alopecia areata, totalis or universalis.

Study observations and caveats: While controls formed fewer of them, expanded TCRs formed significantly more large CDR3 similarity clusters.

Germline V gene data show CDR1 as SEHNR and CDR2 as FQNEAQ (reference sequence). The CDR3 covers 14 residues. Trimming cost V 4 bases and J 4 bases, with 10 bases left between them. The chain employs TRBV7-9 and TRBJ2-2; D unresolved. The sample in question was whole blood, obtained in connection with sensitization to the hapten diphenylcyclopropenone (DPC). The origin of this receptor is a woman in her thirties or forties with alopecia areata. Some clones in this sample may be carry-over from other donors' samples. CDR3 region: CASSSPTITGELFF. The CDR3 DNA reads TGTGCCAGCAGCTCACCGACGATCACCGGGGAGCTGTTTTTT.